This entry concerns a single TCR beta chain. The record originates from a study of blood T cell repertoires in COVID-19. V shed 5 bases, J shed 5 bases, and the junction held 4 bases outside the gene matches. Germline V gene sequence: CDR1 LNHDA, CDR2 SQIVND (reference sequence). This CDR3 has 14 residues. Data came from immunoSEQ multiplex PCR; TCRdb stores just in-frame clones and leaves some out. Of 100,000 or so clones in the sample, roughly 77% were seen once. The clonotype was recovered from a human donor in a cohort sampled during active COVID-19. The V and J genes are TRBV19 and TRBJ1-5; 9 nucleotides line up with TRBD1. Sequenced material: peripheral blood. The CDR3 here is CASSHRDRDQPQHF. The DNA for the CDR3 is TGTGCCAGTAGTCACCGGGACAGGGATCAGCCCCAGCATTTT.